These 12 T cell receptor beta chains share one sample of origin, sequenced in a study of OX40 agonist ivuxolimab in advanced cancers. Sequencing used immunoSEQ multiplex PCR; TCRdb keeps in-frame clones, though not all of them. This table holds over 70,000 clones, roughly 87% found once. The sequenced sample was CD4+ or CD8+ T cells sorted from blood, obtained in a trial of the OX40 agonist ivuxolimab. The receptors stem from an adult with an advanced solid tumor such as melanoma, head and neck, liver or kidney cancer.

This clone was observed a handful of times. The chain is built from TRBV7-2 and TRBJ1-5; a weak D match, TRBD1 (5 bases). Trimming stripped 5 bases from V and 2 bases from J, with 13 bases between. Germline assignment: CDR1 SGHTA and CDR2 FQGNSA. This CDR3 comprises 15 residues. CDR3 region: CASSVRGGGNQPQHF. The DNA for the CDR3 is TGTGCCAGCAGCGTGAGGGGTGGCGGCAATCAGCCCCAGCATTTT. Supplemented by reference TRBV7-2 and TRBJ1-5, the full variable domain reads GAGVSQSPSNKVTEKGKDVELRCDPISGHTALYWYRQSLGQGLEFLIYFQGNSAPDKSGLPSDRFSAERTGGSVSTLTIQRTQQEDSAVYLCASSVRGGGNQPQHFGDGTRLSIL.

The chain uses TRBV21-1 and TRBJ2-5; TRBD1, the table's D call, lacks a check against the DNA. TRBV21-1 is flagged as a pseudogene. The CDR3 spans 15 residues. Here the CDR3 reads CASRDVKGLKETQYF. CDR3 bases: TGTGCCAGCAGGGATGTAAAGGGGTTAAAAGAGACCCAGTACTTC.

The CDR3 region is CASSLSSGRARLQETQYF. The DNA of the CDR3 is TGTGCCAGCAGCTTGTCTAGCGGGAGGGCAAGACTCCAAGAGACCCAGTACTTC. This chain uses TRBV5-4 with TRBJ2-5, with 12 bases identical to TRBD2. This CDR3 region has 18 residues. V gave up 1 base and J gave up 1 base; unmatched junction bases: 8. Germline values: CDR1 SGHNT, CDR2 YYREEE (reference sequence).

The rearrangement joins TRBV29-1 to TRBJ1-1, with D possibly TRBD1 on 5 matching bases. CDR1 is SQVTM, CDR2 ANQGSEA, per germline. V shed 4 bases and J shed 3 bases, with 12 bases lying between them. The CDR3 is 13 residues long. The CDR3 sequence is CSVGVQGDTEAFF. As DNA, the CDR3 is TGCAGCGTTGGGGTCCAGGGCGACACTGAAGCTTTCTTT. The variable domain in full, with the rest retrieved from reference TRBV29-1 and TRBJ1-1, is SAVISQKPSRDICQRGTSLTIQCQVDSQVTMMFWYRQQPGQSLTLIATANQGSEATYESGFVIDKFPISRPNLTFSTLTVSNMSPEDSSIYLCSVGVQGDTEAFFGQGTRLTVV.

V usage is TRBV5-1 and J usage is TRBJ1-5; D possibly corresponds to TRBD1 (6 bases). Germline CDR1 is SGHRS and CDR2 is YFSETQ. With 4 bases removed from V and 2 bases from J, the gap between germline ends came to 13 bases. The CDR3 length is 15 residues. CDR3 sequence: CASSREGGGNQPQHF. The CDR3 DNA follows: TGCGCCAGCAGCCGGGAGGGGGGCGGCAATCAGCCCCAGCATTTT.

This chain connects TRBV7-3 to TRBJ2-3; D possibly corresponds to TRBD1 (6 bases). The CDR3 is 15 residues long. Trimming took off 3 bases at V and 2 bases at J, with 12 bases between the two ends. Germline CDR1 is SGHTA and CDR2 is FQGTGA. CDR3 DNA sequence: TGTGCCAGCAGCTTTGGGCAGGGGCCCACAGATACGCAGTATTTT. It specifies CASSFGQGPTDTQYF. The variable domain in full, completed from reference TRBV7-3 and TRBJ2-3, reads GAGVSQTPSNKVTEKGKYVELRCDPISGHTALYWYRQSLGQGPEFLIYFQGTGAADDSGLPNDRFFAVRPEGSVSTLKIQRTERGDSAVYLCASSFGQGPTDTQYFGPGTRLTVL.

The chain recombines TRBV4-2 with TRBJ2-4; 8 bases line up with TRBD2. The J segment lost 8 bases and the V segment lost 2 bases, leaving 5 bases of the junction unmatched. This CDR3 is 14 amino acids long. CDR1 is LGHNA, CDR2 YNFKEQ, per germline. The CDR3 nucleotides read TGTGCCAGCAGCCAACTCCGGGAGGGGGACATTCAGTACTTC. Translation gives CASSQLREGDIQYF.

The V gene is TRBV27, the J gene TRBJ2-2; 7 bases are shared with TRBD2. The CDR3 extends over 14 amino acids. Losses at the gene ends were 8 bases for V and 1 base for J; bases not matched to a gene: 4. Germline CDR1 MNHEY, CDR2 SMNVEV (reference sequence). CDR3 region: CASGRGRNTGELFF. The DNA of the CDR3 is TGTGCCAGCGGTCGCGGGAGGAACACCGGGGAGCTGTTTTTT.

The gene calls are TRBV5-1 and TRBJ1-1; maybe TRBD1 (6 bases). The CDR3 covers 14 residues. The germline V gene encodes CDR1 SGHRS and CDR2 YFSETQ. Trimming shortened V by 0 bases and J by 4 bases, and 10 bases separated the two germline ends. The CDR3: CASSLDTGITEAFF. The CDR3 bases are TGCGCCAGCAGCTTGGATACAGGGATCACTGAAGCTTTCTTT. Complete variable domain (other parts from reference TRBV5-1 and TRBJ1-1): KAGVTQTPRYLIKTRGQQVTLSCSPISGHRSVSWYQQTPGQGLQFLFEYFSETQRNKGNFPGRFSGRQFSNSRSEMNVSTLELGDSALYLCASSLDTGITEAFFGQGTRLTVV.

This clone has only a few counts. This chain uses TRBV11-2 with TRBJ2-7; the D gene could be TRBD1 or TRBD2 (7 bases each). Trimming cost V 4 bases and J 7 bases, with 14 bases left between them. The germline V gene encodes CDR1 SGHAT and CDR2 FQNNGV. The length of the CDR3 is 13 residues. CDR3 in DNA: TGTGCCAGCAGCTCCTCCCAGGGGGGGGAGCAGTACTTC. Its protein is CASSSSQGGEQYF. Filled out from reference TRBV11-2 and TRBJ2-7, the complete variable domain reads EAGVAQSPRYKIIEKRQSVAFWCNPISGHATLYWYQQILGQGPKLLIQFQNNGVVDDSQLPKDRFSAERLKGVDSTLKIQPAKLEDSAVYLCASSSSQGGEQYFGPGTRLTVT.

The J gene is TRBJ1-4, the V gene TRBV6-5; D gene unclear. The ends were cut back, 6 bases at V and 8 bases at J, with 16 bases in the middle. The CDR3 is made up of 14 amino acids. CDR1 and CDR2 (germline): MNHEY, SVGAGI. The CDR3 protein is CASSNSDWSEKLFF. The CDR3, as DNA: TGTGCCAGCAGCAACAGTGATTGGTCGGAAAAACTGTTTTTT.

The chain combines TRBV6-5 with TRBJ2-2; D is unresolved. V lost 8 bases, J lost 1 base, and 8 bases lay in between. The V gene's germline CDR1 is MNHEY and CDR2 SVGAGI. The CDR3 has 13 residues. CDR3 protein: CASGEVNTGELFF. CDR3 nucleotides: TGTGCCAGCGGTGAGGTGAACACCGGGGAGCTGTTTTTT.